These 8 T cell receptor beta chains originate from one sample sequenced in a study of OX40 agonist ivuxolimab in advanced cancers. Here immunoSEQ multiplex PCR was the method, and the copy in TCRdb shows in-frame clones only, minus some. This sample carries approximately 82,000 clones, around 86% of them seen once, and the ten largest clones take more than 0.5%. The material sequenced was CD4+ or CD8+ T cells sorted from blood, taken in a trial of the OX40 agonist ivuxolimab. The receptor set was obtained from an adult with an advanced solid tumor such as melanoma, head and neck, liver or kidney cancer.

The chain carries TRBV7-2 and TRBJ1-3; the D gene is possibly TRBD1 (5 bases). V shed 5 bases and J shed 4 bases, with 21 bases lying between them. This CDR3 contains 17 residues. The V gene's germline CDR1 is SGHTA and CDR2 FQGNSA. Here the CDR3 reads CASSPYGTGRRGNTIYF. CDR3 nucleotides: TGTGCCAGCAGCCCTTATGGGACCGGGCGGAGGGGAAACACCATATATTTT.

The chain uses TRBV9 and TRBJ1-2; no reliable D call. CDR1 is SGDLS and CDR2 is YYNGEE in the germline V gene. V lost 1 base, J lost 6 bases, and 13 bases lay in between. The CDR3 consists of 14 residues. The CDR3 nucleotides read TGTGCCAGCAGCGTATCTGGGTTCTTCAATGGCTACACCTTC. Encoded protein: CASSVSGFFNGYTF.

The chain recombines TRBV29-1 with TRBJ1-1; 7 nucleotides align to TRBD1. Trimming at V came to 5 bases and at J to 3 bases, leaving 6 bases not matched to a gene. This CDR3 region has 13 residues. CDR1 SQVTM and CDR2 ANQGSEA come from the germline V gene. The CDR3, as DNA: TGCAGCGTTCGAACAGGGGAGGACACTGAAGCTTTCTTT. Amino acids: CSVRTGEDTEAFF.

The rearrangement uses TRBV7-8 and TRBJ2-2, with D possibly TRBD1 on 6 matching bases. The CDR3 totals 15 residues. The germline V gene encodes CDR1 SGHVS and CDR2 FQNEAQ. The V gene lost 1 base and the J gene lost 2 bases, with 8 bases spanning the gap. The CDR3 sequence: CASSLDRVNTGELFF. Here the CDR3 DNA reads TGTGCCAGCAGCTTAGACAGGGTTAACACCGGGGAGCTGTTTTTT.

The chain has TRBV5-6 and TRBJ1-6; 9 nucleotides line up with TRBD1. The CDR3 contains 16 residues. Germline CDR1 reads SGHDT; CDR2 reads YYEEEE. Germline trimming cut 0 bases from V and 10 bases from J; bases unmatched to any gene: 8. CDR3 residues: CASSLGGTGSGSPLHF. CDR3 nucleotides: TGTGCCAGCAGCTTGGGGGGGACAGGGAGCGGGTCACCCCTCCACTTT. Complete variable domain (other parts from reference TRBV5-6 and TRBJ1-6): DAGVTQSPTHLIKTRGQQVTLRCSPKSGHDTVSWYQQALGQGPQFIFQYYEEEERQRGNFPDRFSGHQFPNYSSELNVNALLLGDSALYLCASSLGGTGSGSPLHFGNGTRLTVT.

The rearrangement links TRBV13 to TRBJ2-1; D may correspond to TRBD1 or TRBD2 (5 bases each). V lost 5 bases, J lost 6 bases, and 17 bases lay in between. The germline CDR1 and CDR2 sequences are PRHDT and FYEKMQ (reference sequence). The CDR3 covers 15 residues. The CDR3, as DNA: TGTGCCAGCAGCGAGCCCTCGGGACCCCCCAATGAGCAGTTCTTC. Translation: CASSEPSGPPNEQFF.

The chain combines TRBV30 with TRBJ1-2, with no clear D. Germline V CDR1 and CDR2: GTSNPN, SVGIG (reference sequence). The length of the CDR3 is 11 residues. V was shortened by 2 bases and J by 5 bases, with 6 bases between the two germline ends. CDR3 DNA: TGTGCCTGGAGTCCGGGTTATGGCTACACCTTC. It codes for CAWSPGYGYTF. The full variable domain, its missing parts supplied by reference TRBV30 and TRBJ1-2, is SQTIHQWPATLVQPVGSPLSLECTVEGTSNPNLYWYRQAAGRGLQLLFYSVGIGQISSEVPQNLSASRPQDRQFILSSKKLLLSDSGFYLCAWSPGYGYTFGSGTRLTVV.

This clone appeared a single time. This sequence joins TRBV21-1 and TRBJ1-2; the listed D gene, TRBD1, was not tested against the DNA. TRBV21-1 is noted as a pseudogene. The CDR3 spans 17 residues. CDR3 nucleotide sequence: TGTGCCAGCAGCAATCCCGGGACACTAACCCCCAACTATGGCTACACCTTC. It codes for CASSNPGTLTPNYGYTF.